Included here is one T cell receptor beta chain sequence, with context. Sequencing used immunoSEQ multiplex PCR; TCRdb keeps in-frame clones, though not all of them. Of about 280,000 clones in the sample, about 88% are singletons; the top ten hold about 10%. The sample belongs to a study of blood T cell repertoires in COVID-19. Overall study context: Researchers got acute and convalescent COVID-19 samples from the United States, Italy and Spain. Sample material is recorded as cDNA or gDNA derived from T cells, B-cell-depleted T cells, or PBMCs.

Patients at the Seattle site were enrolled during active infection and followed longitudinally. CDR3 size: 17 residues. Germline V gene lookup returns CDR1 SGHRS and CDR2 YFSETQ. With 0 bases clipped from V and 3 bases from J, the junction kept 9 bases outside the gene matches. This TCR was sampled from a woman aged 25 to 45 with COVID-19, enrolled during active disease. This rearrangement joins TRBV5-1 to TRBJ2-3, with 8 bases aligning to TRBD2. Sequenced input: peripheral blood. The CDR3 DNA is TGCGCCAGCAGCTTGGCTGTTCTAGCGGGTGGGACAGATACGCAGTATTTT. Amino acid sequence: CASSLAVLAGGTDTQYF.